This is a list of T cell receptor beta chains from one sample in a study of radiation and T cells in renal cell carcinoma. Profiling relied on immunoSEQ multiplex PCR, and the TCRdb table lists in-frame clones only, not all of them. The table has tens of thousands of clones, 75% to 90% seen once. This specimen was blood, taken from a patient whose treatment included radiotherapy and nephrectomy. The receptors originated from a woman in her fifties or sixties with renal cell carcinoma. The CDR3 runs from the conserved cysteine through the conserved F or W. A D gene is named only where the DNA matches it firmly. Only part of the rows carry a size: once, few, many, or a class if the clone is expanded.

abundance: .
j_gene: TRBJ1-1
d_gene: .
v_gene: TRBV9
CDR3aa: CASSVAPDAGTEAFF
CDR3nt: TGTGCCAGCAGCGTAGCCCCGGACGCGGGCACTGAAGCTTTCTTT

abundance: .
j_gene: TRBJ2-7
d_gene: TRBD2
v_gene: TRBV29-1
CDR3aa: CSVASGGSSYEQYF
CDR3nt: TGCAGCGTTGCTAGCGGGGGTAGCTCCTACGAGCAGTACTTC

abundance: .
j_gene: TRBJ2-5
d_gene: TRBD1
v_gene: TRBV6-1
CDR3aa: CASSGDRGETQYF
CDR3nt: TGTGCCAGCAGTGGGGACAGGGGAGAGACCCAGTACTTC

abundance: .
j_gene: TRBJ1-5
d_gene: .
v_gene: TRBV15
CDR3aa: CATSRDLGGTQPQHF
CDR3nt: TGTGCCACCAGCAGAGATCTCGGGGGGACTCAGCCCCAGCATTTT

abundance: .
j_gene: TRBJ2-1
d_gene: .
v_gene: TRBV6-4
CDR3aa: CASSGDFGLGGGQFF
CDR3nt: TGTGCCAGCAGTGGCGACTTCGGGCTCGGCGGAGGGCAGTTCTTC

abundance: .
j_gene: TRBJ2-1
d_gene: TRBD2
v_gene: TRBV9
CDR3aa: CASSSTGTTYNEQFF
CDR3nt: TGTGCCAGCAGCTCAACCGGGACTACATACAATGAGCAGTTCTTC

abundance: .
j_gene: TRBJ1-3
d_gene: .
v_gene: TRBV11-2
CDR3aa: CASSLGPGPGNTIYF
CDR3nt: TGTGCCAGCAGCTTAGGACCGGGGCCGGGAAACACCATATATTTT

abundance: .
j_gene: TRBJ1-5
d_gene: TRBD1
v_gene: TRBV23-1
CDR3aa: CASSKSPRGRNSNQPQHF
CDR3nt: TGCGCCAGCAGTAAATCCCCCAGGGGGCGGAATAGCAATCAGCCCCAGCATTTT

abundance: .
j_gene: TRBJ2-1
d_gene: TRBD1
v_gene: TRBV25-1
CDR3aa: CASSPLDRRGNEQFF
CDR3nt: TGTGCCAGCAGTCCACTGGACAGGCGAGGGAATGAGCAGTTCTTC

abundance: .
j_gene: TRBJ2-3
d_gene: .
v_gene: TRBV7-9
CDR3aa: CASSFSSGTDTQYF
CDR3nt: TGTGCCAGCAGCTTCTCGTCAGGCACAGATACGCAGTATTTT

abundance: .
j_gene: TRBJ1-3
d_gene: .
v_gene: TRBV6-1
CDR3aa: CASSTENGNTIYF
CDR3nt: TGTGCCAGCAGTACAGAGAATGGAAACACCATATATTTT

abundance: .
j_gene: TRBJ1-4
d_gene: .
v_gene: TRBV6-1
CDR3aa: CASTYVGRGEKLFF
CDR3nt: TGTGCCAGCACCTACGTTGGGCGCGGTGAAAAACTGTTTTTT

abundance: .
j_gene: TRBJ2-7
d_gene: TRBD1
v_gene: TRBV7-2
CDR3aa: CASSLALGQAFEQYF
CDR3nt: TGTGCCAGCAGCTTAGCGTTGGGACAGGCATTCGAGCAGTACTTC

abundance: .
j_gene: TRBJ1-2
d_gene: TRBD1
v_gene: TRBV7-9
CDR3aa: CASSSRTGGEGNYGYTF
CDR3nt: TGTGCCAGCAGCTCCCGCACAGGGGGCGAAGGTAACTATGGCTACACCTTC

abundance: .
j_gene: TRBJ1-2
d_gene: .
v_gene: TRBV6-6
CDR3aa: CASSLDLDYGYTF
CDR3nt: TGTGCCAGCAGTTTGGACCTGGACTATGGCTACACCTTC

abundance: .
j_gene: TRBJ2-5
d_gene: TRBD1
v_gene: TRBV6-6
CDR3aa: CASSYWDRDPRETQYF
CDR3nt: TGTGCCAGCAGTTACTGGGACAGGGATCCTCGTGAGACCCAGTACTTC

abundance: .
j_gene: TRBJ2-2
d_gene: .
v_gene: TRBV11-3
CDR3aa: CASSRGGTGELFF
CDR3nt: TGTGCCAGCAGTAGGGGTGGGACCGGGGAGCTGTTTTTT

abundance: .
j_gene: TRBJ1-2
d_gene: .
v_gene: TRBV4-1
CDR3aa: CASSLRQSEGTMSYTF
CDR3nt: TGCGCCAGCAGCCTACGACAGTCCGAGGGGACTATGAGCTACACCTTC

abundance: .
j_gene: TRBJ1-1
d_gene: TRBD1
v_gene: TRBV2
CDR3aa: CASSEPNRGSSEAFF
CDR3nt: TGTGCCAGCAGTGAACCCAACAGGGGTTCATCTGAAGCTTTCTTT

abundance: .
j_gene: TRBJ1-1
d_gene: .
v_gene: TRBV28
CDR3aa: CASSFTMDKPTGGDTEAFF
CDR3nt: TGTGCCAGCAGTTTCACCATGGACAAGCCGACCGGGGGGGACACTGAAGCTTTCTTT

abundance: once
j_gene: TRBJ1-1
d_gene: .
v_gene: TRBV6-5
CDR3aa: CASSYSRATNTEAFF
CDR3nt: TGTGCCAGCAGTTACTCGAGAGCCACGAACACTGAAGCTTTCTTT

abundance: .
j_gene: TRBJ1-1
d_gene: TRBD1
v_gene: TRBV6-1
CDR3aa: CASSEQGVNTEAFF
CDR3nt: TGTGCCAGCAGCGAACAGGGGGTGAACACTGAAGCTTTCTTT

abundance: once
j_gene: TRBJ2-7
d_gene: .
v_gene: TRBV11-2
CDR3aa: CASSLAGEQYF
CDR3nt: TGTGCCAGCAGCTTAGCGGGGGAGCAGTACTTC

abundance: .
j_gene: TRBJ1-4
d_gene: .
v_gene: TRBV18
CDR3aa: CASSPGDEKLFF
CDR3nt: TGTGCCAGCTCACCCGGGGATGAAAAACTGTTTTTT

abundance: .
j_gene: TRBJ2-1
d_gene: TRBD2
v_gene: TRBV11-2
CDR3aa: CASIEGTSGYNEQFF
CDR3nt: TGTGCCAGCATCGAAGGGACTAGCGGCTACAATGAGCAGTTCTTC